The 22 T cell receptor beta chains below all came from one sample that was sequenced in a study of CD8 T cells in ankylosing spondylitis. Antigen specificity for these receptors is unknown. One entry per CDR3 protein results from TCRdb running MiXCR on the 5' RACE reads. The sample shows about 500,000 distinct CDR3 sequences, about 5.7% of them seen only once. Study-wide points: The study identified a TCR beta motif of several highly homologous variants that appeared characteristic of ankylosing spondylitis blood.

Sequenced sample: blood, either unsorted or a sorted T cell fraction (not recorded which). All receptors come from a male donor with ankylosing spondylitis.

This clonotype showed up many times. V and J are TRBV5-1 and TRBJ1-3, with D possibly being TRBD1 (5 bases). V was clipped by 2 bases and J by 2 bases, with 14 bases between them. Germline V gene data show CDR1 as SGHRS and CDR2 as YFSETQ. The CDR3 totals 16 residues. CDR3 in DNA: TGCGCCAGCAGCTTATGGACGGGGGTGACTGGAAACACCATATATTTT. Translation: CASSLWTGVTGNTIYF.

The chain carries TRBV18 and TRBJ2-1; D is ambiguous. Trimming removed 4 bases at V and 5 bases at J, with 9 bases between. The CDR3 is made up of 13 amino acids. The germline gives CDR1 KGHSH, CDR2 LQKENI. The CDR3 sequence: CASSLTPDNEQFF. The CDR3 bases are TGTGCCAGCTCACTAACCCCGGACAATGAGCAGTTCTTC.

This chain joins TRBV7-2 and TRBJ2-1, with 9 bases identical to TRBD1. Trimming at V came to 5 bases and at J to 4 bases, leaving 12 bases not matched to a gene. Per the germline V gene, CDR1 is SGHTA and CDR2 is FQGNSA. CDR3 size: 17 residues. The CDR3 sequence: CASSPQGRGTGYNEQFF. The CDR3, as DNA: TGTGCCAGCAGCCCCCAGGGGCGGGGGACAGGGTACAATGAGCAGTTCTTC.

V is TRBV2 and J is TRBJ1-5, with D maybe TRBD1 (6 bases). The germline V and J ends were trimmed by 3 bases and 3 bases, with 15 bases remaining between them. Germline CDR1 and CDR2: SNHLY and FYNNEI. This CDR3 is 16 amino acids long. The CDR3 sequence is CASSEYRVGYNQPQHF. The CDR3 DNA reads TGTGCCAGCAGTGAGTACAGGGTCGGCTACAATCAGCCCCAGCATTTT.

Ten or more counts support this clonotype. V gene TRBV7-9 combines with J gene TRBJ2-7; D gene ambiguous. V was clipped by 3 bases and J by 0 bases, with 15 bases between them. In germline, CDR1 is SEHNR, CDR2 FQNEAQ (reference sequence). The CDR3 has 16 residues. The CDR3 sequence: CASSFLDGSISYEQYF. The DNA for the CDR3 is TGTGCCAGCAGCTTTCTGGACGGATCTATCTCCTACGAGCAGTACTTC.

This clonotype was recorded many times. The chain combines TRBV7-9 with TRBJ2-7, with D possibly matching TRBD2 (5 bases). Germline V gene data show CDR1 as SEHNR and CDR2 as FQNEAQ (reference sequence). V shed 1 base and J shed 7 bases, with 14 bases lying between them. CDR3 size: 14 residues. CDR3 DNA: TGTGCCAGCAGCTTAGGTCTAACTTCGGGGGAGCAGTACTTC. This sequence encodes CASSLGLTSGEQYF.

This clonotype was counted ten times or more. This CDR3 is CSASYRQGGNTIYF. CDR3 in DNA: TGCAGTGCTAGTTATAGACAAGGTGGAAACACCATATATTTT. The chain couples TRBV20-1 to TRBJ1-3; D is unclear. CDR1 and CDR2 (germline): DFQATT, SNEGSKA (reference sequence). The CDR3 totals 14 residues. Deletions cut 3 bases from V and 3 bases from J, with 12 bases between.

This clonotype was observed a few times. The V gene is TRBV5-1, the J gene TRBJ1-2, with D hard to call. The length of the CDR3 is 13 residues. Germline CDR1 reads SGHRS; CDR2 reads YFSETQ. Trimming took off 1 base at V and 6 bases at J, with 10 bases between the two ends. The CDR3 DNA sequence: TGCGCCAGCAGCTTGCACCAGTCCGATGGCTACACCTTC. Encoded protein: CASSLHQSDGYTF.

This clonotype was seen ten or more times. The rearrangement joins TRBV5-1 to TRBJ2-3; no firm D call. V was trimmed by 0 bases and J by 1 base, leaving 12 bases between them. The germline CDR1 and CDR2 sequences are SGHRS and YFSETQ. The CDR3 contains 16 residues. The chain's CDR3 is CASSLGLVAGTDTQYF. CDR3 bases: TGCGCCAGCAGCTTGGGGCTAGTGGCTGGCACAGATACGCAGTATTTT.

Many counts were recorded for this clonotype. The gene calls are TRBV20-1 and TRBJ2-1; 7 bases are a match to TRBD2. This CDR3 is built from 14 residues. Per the germline V gene, CDR1 is DFQATT and CDR2 is SNEGSKA (reference sequence). V lost 0 bases and J lost 8; bases outside the gene matches: 7. This CDR3 is CSARDFGGSDEQFF. CDR3 in DNA: TGCAGTGCTAGAGACTTCGGCGGGAGTGATGAGCAGTTCTTC.

Many counts were recorded for this clonotype. This chain links TRBV6-1 with TRBJ2-3; D uncertain. Trimming stripped 8 bases from V and 6 bases from J, with 9 bases between. The length of the CDR3 is 11 residues. Germline values: CDR1 MNHNS, CDR2 SASEGT. This chain's CDR3 is CASEGVDTQYF. CDR3 sequence (DNA): TGTGCCAGCGAAGGAGTGGATACGCAGTATTTT.

This clonotype was recorded at least ten times. The chain employs TRBV4-3 and TRBJ1-5; a possible D gene is TRBD1 (5 bases). Deletions cut 4 bases from V and 0 bases from J, with 19 bases between. The length of the CDR3 is 18 residues. Looked up from germline, CDR1 is LGHNA and CDR2 is YSLEER. The CDR3, as DNA: TGCGCCAGCAGCCTCCCTGGGGGACCCCTATATAGCAATCAGCCCCAGCATTTT. As protein: CASSLPGGPLYSNQPQHF.

This clonotype was observed many times. The chain combines TRBV7-8 with TRBJ2-2, with D perhaps matching TRBD1 or TRBD2 (5 bases each). The CDR3 is 18 residues long. The V gene's germline CDR1 is SGHVS and CDR2 FQNEAQ. Trimming cost V 2 bases and J 6 bases, with 22 bases left between them. Here the CDR3 reads CASSLPRFGRVGAGELFF. The CDR3 nucleotides are TGTGCCAGCAGCTTACCCCGGTTCGGCAGGGTGGGGGCCGGGGAGCTGTTTTTT.

This clonotype came up a few times. V gene TRBV7-9 combines with J gene TRBJ2-7; D is ambiguous. V was clipped by 5 bases and J by 9 bases, with 14 bases between them. Germline-derived CDR1 and CDR2 are SEHNR and FQNEAQ (reference sequence). This CDR3 has 12 amino acids. The CDR3 DNA reads as TGTGCCAGCAGCCAAGGGCCTCGTGGGCAGTACTTC. Its translation: CASSQGPRGQYF.

This clonotype appeared many times. J is TRBJ2-7 and V is TRBV11-2, with D perhaps TRBD2 (5 bases). Germline CDR1 and CDR2: SGHAT and FQNNGV. The CDR3 spans 14 residues. V gave up 3 bases and J gave up 2 bases, with 11 bases separating them. The CDR3 is CASSLPREPYEQYF. Written as DNA, the CDR3 is TGTGCCAGCAGCTTGCCCCGGGAACCCTACGAGCAGTACTTC.

This clonotype was detected ten times or more. The chain carries TRBV7-9 and TRBJ2-3; D is ambiguous. V was shortened by 2 bases and J by 2 bases, with 8 bases between the two germline ends. CDR3 length equals 14 residues. Germline lookup yields CDR1 SEHNR and CDR2 FQNEAQ (reference sequence). The CDR3 DNA sequence: TGTGCCAGCAGCTTACTAGGCCTCACAGATACGCAGTATTTT. It yields the protein CASSLLGLTDTQYF.

This clonotype showed up many times. The rearrangement links TRBV7-2 to TRBJ2-5; 7 nucleotides match TRBD2. The ends lost 5 bases at V and 5 bases at J; junction bases unmatched: 11. CDR1 SGHTA and CDR2 FQGNSA come from the germline V gene. The CDR3 contains 15 residues. The CDR3 DNA is TGTGCCAGCAGCCCAGGAGCGGGGTGGGGGGAGACCCAGTACTTC. It is translated as CASSPGAGWGETQYF. Based on the CDR3 plus reference TRBV7-2 and TRBJ2-5, the full variable domain is GAGVSQSPSNKVTEKGKDVELRCDPISGHTALYWYRQSLGQGLEFLIYFQGNSAPDKSGLPSDRFSAERTGGSVSTLTIQRTQQEDSAVYLCASSPGAGWGETQYFGPGTRLLVL.

This clonotype was counted many times. V usage is TRBV6-6 and J usage is TRBJ2-1; no reliable D call. The germline V gene encodes CDR1 MNHNY and CDR2 SVGAGI (reference sequence). The CDR3 contains 13 residues. The V end lost 6 bases, the J end lost 4 bases, and 10 bases lay between the germline ends. The CDR3 nucleotides are TGTGCCAGCAGCAAGACACCGTACAATGAGCAGTTCTTC. It codes for CASSKTPYNEQFF.

The chain carries TRBV4-3 and TRBJ2-3; possibly TRBD2 for D (6 bases). Germline CDR1 is LGHNA and CDR2 is YSLEER. CDR3 length: 14 residues. Trimming removed 3 bases at V and 14 bases at J, with 21 bases between. As DNA, the CDR3 is TGCGCCAGCAGCCACTCCAGTAGGGAGGATATTTTGTATTTT. Its protein is CASSHSSREDILYF.

This clonotype was counted ten times or more. The chain employs TRBV24-1 and TRBJ2-5; D uncertain. Trimming took 5 bases from V and 4 from J, leaving 19 bases between them. Looked up from germline, CDR1 is KGHDR and CDR2 is SFDVKD. The CDR3 loop spans 16 amino acids. The CDR3 here is CATSGPIGPPRETQYF. The DNA of the CDR3 is TGTGCCACCAGTGGACCGATCGGGCCACCCCGAGAGACCCAGTACTTC.

The V and J genes are TRBV11-2 and TRBJ2-1, with unresolved D. This CDR3 contains 13 residues. V dropped 6 bases and J dropped 10 bases, with 16 bases sitting between them. Germline lookup yields CDR1 SGHAT and CDR2 FQNNGV. The CDR3 region is CASRSPGPSEQFF. The CDR3 DNA is TGTGCCAGCAGGTCCCCCGGCCCTTCAGAGCAGTTCTTC. Supplemented by reference TRBV11-2 and TRBJ2-1, the full variable domain reads EAGVAQSPRYKIIEKRQSVAFWCNPISGHATLYWYQQILGQGPKLLIQFQNNGVVDDSQLPKDRFSAERLKGVDSTLKIQPAKLEDSAVYLCASRSPGPSEQFFGPGTRLTVL.

The chain carries TRBV20-1 and TRBJ2-7; no clear D. Germline V lookup: CDR1 DFQATT, CDR2 SNEGSKA (reference sequence). Trimming cost V 6 bases and J 4 bases, with 13 bases left between them. CDR3 length equals 12 residues. CDR3 in amino acids: CSALPTRYEQYF. The CDR3 coding sequence is TGCAGTGCGTTGCCGACCCGATACGAGCAGTACTTC.